This TCR beta chain was profiled in a study of blood T cell repertoires in COVID-19 (dated by TCRdb to 2020 to 2022). With respect to the entire study: The collaborator samples originated in the United States, Italy and Spain and spanned the acute and convalescent phases of COVID-19. The material from the prospective study consisted of cDNA or gDNA derived from T cells, B-cell-depleted T cells, or PBMCs. Subjects who had been exposed to COVID-19, were actively infected with it, or had recovered from it provided the deeply sampled blood TCRbeta repertoires that made up the dataset. The repertoires were released in a freely available public database meant as a resource for research on the immune response to SARS-CoV-2. Samples were obtained from the ongoing ImmuneRACE study (first 160 participants) and from 1,000 to 1,500 subjects provided by 6 global collaborators. Nearly every sample came with metadata listing a de-identified subject ID, COVID-19 status, age in years and sex. Where available, HLA class I and class II types were obtained from metadata supplied by the sample provider rather than from assay-based typing. Broad study findings and their caveats: How much clinical and demographic metadata was included differed by source and by participant, and the metadata was provided uncurated.

CDR1 and CDR2 (SGHVS, FQNEAQ) derive from the germline V gene. From cysteine to phenylalanine, the CDR3 is 15 amino acids long. Just CDR3 DNA is preserved here, 45 bases in frame from base 1. V is reduced by 1 base and J by 2 bases, leaving a spacing of 9 bases between them. Points on this clone: Its antigen target is currently unknown. No base quality values were provided; no much bigger clone lies one nucleotide off.

One collaborating source in Seattle enrolled patients during active infection and followed them longitudinally through the course of disease. The collaborating institutions used their own protocols to collect whole blood in K2EDTA tubes. For TCRbeta analysis, collaborators shipped samples as frozen whole blood, isolated PBMCs, or DNA extracted from either of those sample types. TCRbeta CDR3 regions were amplified from genomic DNA by means of the immunoSEQ Assay, a bias-controlled multiplex PCR. The paper's processing steps were these. The number of nucleated cells in each sample was estimated from the amplification of reference gene primers within the assay. To quantify the absolute abundance of each unique TCRbeta CDR3 rearrangement, sequence reads were collapsed and filtered. Productive Simpson clonality was computed per sample as the square root of Simpson's diversity index over productive rearrangements. The immuneACCESS repertoire file appears here via TCRdb, limited to in-frame rearrangements. These files lack a portion of the clones; in checked studies, under half of the deficit traces to unresolved V genes, and the cause of the others is not known. The V and J calls and clone size are taken from that table; D and trimming were inferred from the DNA. This sample gives around 130,000 clones in total; 84% of them show up just once. In total, the top ten clones hold 8.9% of the sample.

The rearranged segments are TRBV7-8 and TRBJ1-3; no D gene call is confident. This receptor was obtained from a young man with COVID-19, enrolled during active disease. Specimen: peripheral blood. The nucleotides read TGTGCCAGCAGCTTAGGAGGTGGAGCTGGAAACACCATATATTTT. Translation gives CASSLGGGAGNTIYF.